One and the same sample provided the 22 T cell receptor gamma chains below, sequenced in a study of Vγ9Vδ2 T cells in congenital toxoplasmosis. cDNA was made by template-switch reverse transcription with TRGC- and TRDC-specific primers in one tube. The TRGC primer was designed to bind both TRGC1 and TRGC2 constant genes. TCRdb reran clone calling via CATT on the reads. The sample gives several hundred gamma-chain clones, around 24% of which show up once; 30% is in the top ten. Specimen: gamma-delta T cells from blood. Receptors were obtained from a child under 10 years old born to a mother with Toxoplasma gondii infection during pregnancy, either congenitally infected or uninfected (not recorded which).

The chain carries TRGV9 and TRGJP. CDR3 length equals 17 residues. Per germline, CDR1 GITISATS and CDR2 ISYDGTV (reference sequence). The V gene end was trimmed by 5 bases and the J gene end by 4 bases; junction bases not matched to a gene: 8. DNA for the CDR3: TGTGCCTTGTGGGGGCCGCAACAAGAGTTGGGCAAAAAAATCAAGGTATTT. It specifies CALWGPQQELGKKIKVF.

Regarding this clone: Other DNA sequences in the same sample also yield this CDR3. The chain uses TRGV9 and TRGJP. V trimming: 0 bases; J trimming: 7 bases; junction bases outside the gene matches: 9. In germline, CDR1 is GITISATS, CDR2 ISYDGTV (reference sequence). The CDR3 length is 18 residues. The CDR3 loop is CALWEVSGGELGKKIKVF. The DNA for the CDR3 is TGTGCCTTGTGGGAGGTGTCGGGTGGGGAGTTGGGCAAAAAAATCAAGGTATTT.

In its sample, this clone ranks as large. Within the sample, other DNA sequences also encode this same CDR3. This chain joins TRGV9 and TRGJP. This CDR3 has 17 amino acids. Trimming cost V 0 bases and J 6 bases; bases outside gene matches: 5. Looked up from germline, CDR1 is GITISATS and CDR2 is ISYDGTV (reference sequence). This CDR3 reads CALWEVRSELGKKIKVF. CDR3 DNA sequence: TGTGCCTTGTGGGAGGTGAGGTCAGAGTTGGGCAAAAAAATCAAGGTATTT.

By share, this clone ranks as large. The chain joins TRGV9 to TRGJP. The V gene end was trimmed by 0 bases and the J gene end by 7 bases; junction bases not matched to a gene: 3. Germline V CDR1 and CDR2: GITISATS, ISYDGTV (reference sequence). The CDR3 runs 16 residues. This CDR3 is CALWEVNELGKKIKVF. For the CDR3, the DNA is TGTGCCTTGTGGGAGGTGAACGAGTTGGGCAAAAAAATCAAGGTATTT.

This clone counts as hyperexpanded. The chain joins TRGV4 to TRGJ1 or TRGJ2. Germline-derived CDR1 and CDR2 are EGSTGY and YDSYTSSV. V trimming: 3 bases; J trimming: 4 bases; junction bases outside the gene matches: 3. CDR3 length: 12 residues. CDR3 DNA sequence: TGTGCCACCTGGGATAACTATTATAAGAAACTCTTT. It specifies CATWDNYYKKLF.

By share, this clone counts as large. V usage is TRGV5 and J usage is TRGJP2. CDR3 length: 16 amino acids. Per the germline V gene, CDR1 is VINAFY and CDR2 is YDVSNSKD. V shed 3 bases, J shed 3 bases, and the junction held 10 bases outside the gene matches. The CDR3 sequence: CATWDSTGGSDWIKTF. The CDR3 region has the DNA TGTGCCACCTGGGACTCAACCGGGGGTAGTGATTGGATCAAGACGTTT.

This clone is large in the sample. The chain is built from TRGV4 and TRGJ1 or TRGJ2. The CDR3 has 15 amino acids. The germline V gene has CDR1 EGSTGY and CDR2 YDSYTSSV. The J segment lost 2 bases and the V segment lost 0 bases, leaving 7 bases of the junction unmatched. The CDR3 loop reads CATWDGPEYYYKKLF. DNA of the CDR3: TGTGCCACCTGGGATGGGCCAGAATATTATTATAAGAAACTCTTT.

Within the sample, this clone is hyperexpanded (1% or more). This chain links TRGV11 with TRGJP1. TRGV11 is filed as an ORF, its function uncertain. Trimming took 0 bases from V and 3 from J; bases not matched to a gene: 1. The CDR3 has 15 residues. CDR3 bases: TGTGCCTGCTGGATTAGGCACCCCACTGGTTGGTTCAAGATATTT. Encoded protein: CACWIRHPTGWFKIF.

This clone is deemed large. This may arise from a read error, as a much more abundant clone is one base away. Other nucleotide sequences in the sample specify the same CDR3. J is TRGJP and V is TRGV9. The germline V gene has CDR1 GITISATS and CDR2 ISYDGTV (reference sequence). The ends lost 1 base at V and 4 bases at J; junction bases unmatched: 1. The length of the CDR3 is 16 residues. CDR3 sequence (DNA): TGTGCCTTGTGGGAGGTACAAGAGTTGGGCAAAAAAATCAAGGTATTT. Encoded protein: CALWEVQELGKKIKVF.

This clone was detected once. The junction and the germline gene differ at one end; a read error may be behind it. The rearrangement links TRGV8 to TRGJ1 or TRGJ2. CDR1 and CDR2 from the germline V gene are VENAVY and YDSYNSRV. The CDR3 covers 13 residues. The CDR3 DNA reads as TGTGCCACCTGGGATCCCCCTTATTATAAGAAGCTCTTT. It yields the protein CATWDPPYYKKLF.

Turning to this clone: With only one base between it and a far larger clone, this is likely a read error. The same CDR3 arises from other DNA sequences in this sample as well. The V and J genes are TRGV9 and TRGJP. V dropped 0 bases and J dropped 9; count of bases not matched to a gene: 2. CDR3 size: 15 residues. Germline CDR1 reads GITISATS; CDR2 reads ISYDGTV (reference sequence). In DNA, the CDR3 is TGTGCCTTGTGGGAGGTGCTGTTGGGCAAAAAAATCAAGGTATTT. The encoded protein is CALWEVLLGKKIKVF.

A note on this clone: It is likely a read error: a sequence one base away is far more abundant. The gene calls are TRGV4 and TRGJ1 or TRGJ2. This CDR3 is 12 amino acids long. In germline, CDR1 is EGSTGY, CDR2 YDSYTSSV. The CDR3 nucleotides are TGTGCCACCTGGGATGTGAATTATAGGAAACTCTTT. Amino acids: CATWDVNYRKLF.

This clone is labeled large. The chain combines TRGV10 with TRGJP1. Being an ORF, TRGV10 has a function that is uncertain. The J segment lost 5 bases and the V segment lost 8 bases, leaving 9 bases of the junction unmatched. CDR3 length: 14 amino acids. DNA of the CDR3: TGTGCTGCGTGGGATGATGGTACTGGTTGGTTCAAGATATTT. The encoded protein is CAAWDDGTGWFKIF.

By its share, this clone is large. The chain couples TRGV10 to TRGJ1 or TRGJ2. TRGV10 is identified as an open reading frame with a role that is uncertain. Trimming removed 8 bases from V and 6 bases from J; junction bases left unmatched: 8. This CDR3 is built from 12 residues. This CDR3 is CAAWDYIYKKLF. CDR3 nucleotides: TGTGCTGCGTGGGATTATATTTATAAGAAACTCTTT.

This clone rates as large. The V gene is TRGV5, the J gene TRGJ1 or TRGJ2. CDR3 length equals 15 residues. The trim removed 0 bases at V and 3 bases at J, leaving 8 bases unmatched. Germline-derived CDR1 and CDR2 are VINAFY and YDVSNSKD. The CDR3 here is CATWDRPGVYYKKLF. DNA of the CDR3: TGTGCCACCTGGGACAGGCCGGGGGTTTATTATAAGAAACTCTTT.

Relative to its sample, this clone is large. The rearrangement uses TRGV8 and TRGJ1 or TRGJ2. The ends lost 0 bases at V and 0 bases at J; junction bases unmatched: 8. Germline CDR1 VENAVY, CDR2 YDSYNSRV. There are 16 residues in the CDR3. The CDR3 coding sequence is TGTGCCACCTGGGATAGGCGCCCCAAGAATTATTATAAGAAACTCTTT. This gives the protein CATWDRRPKNYYKKLF.

In this sample, this clone is large. The rearrangement links TRGV9 to TRGJP. The CDR3 runs to 18 residues. V dropped 0 bases and J dropped 2; count of bases not matched to a gene: 4. Germline CDR1 is GITISATS and CDR2 is ISYDGTV (reference sequence). In nucleotides, the CDR3 is TGTGCCTTGTGGGAGGTGTTGAGGCAAGAGTTGGGCAAAAAAATCAAGGTATTT. It is translated as CALWEVLRQELGKKIKVF.

This clone is large (0.1 to 1%). Other DNA sequences in this specimen translate into the identical CDR3. This sequence joins TRGV9 and TRGJP. Losses at the gene ends were 2 bases for V and 4 bases for J; bases not matched to a gene: 20. Germline lookup yields CDR1 GITISATS and CDR2 ISYDGTV (reference sequence). CDR3 size: 22 residues. The CDR3 is CALWEALRIPTTQELGKKIKVF. The CDR3 DNA is TGTGCCTTGTGGGAGGCCCTCCGAATCCCTACCACTCAAGAGTTGGGCAAAAAAATCAAGGTATTT.

To note about this clone: This could be a read error, since a much larger clone is one nucleotide away. J is TRGJ1 or TRGJ2 and V is TRGV4. V trimming: 0 bases; J trimming: 5 bases; junction bases outside the gene matches: 4. CDR1 and CDR2 from the germline V gene are EGSTGY and YDSYTSSV. The CDR3 is 13 amino acids. The CDR3 reads CATWDGRNYKKLF. In nucleotides, the CDR3 is TGTGCCACCTGGGATGGGCGGAATTATAAGAAACTCTTT.

This clone is termed large. This chain joins TRGV4 and TRGJ1 or TRGJ2. In germline, CDR1 is EGSTGY, CDR2 YDSYTSSV. The V segment lost 4 bases and the J segment 3 bases; nucleotides outside the gene matches: 9. The length of the CDR3 is 14 residues. The CDR3 region is CATWEVGSYYKKLF. The CDR3 DNA reads TGTGCCACCTGGGAAGTGGGCTCTTATTATAAGAAACTCTTT.

In this sample, this clone is large (0.1 to 1%). Other DNA sequences in this sample translate to the same CDR3. This sequence joins TRGV9 and TRGJP. The germline gives CDR1 GITISATS, CDR2 ISYDGTV (reference sequence). The CDR3 length is 17 residues. V lost 4 bases and J lost 4; bases outside the gene matches: 7. The CDR3 sequence is CALWDNTQELGKKIKVF. CDR3 coding DNA: TGTGCCTTGTGGGATAATACTCAAGAGTTGGGCAAAAAAATCAAGGTATTT.

Remarks on this clone: A far larger clone is off by one base, so a read error is likely. The sample holds other DNA sequences that translate to the same CDR3. This rearrangement joins TRGV2 to TRGJ1 or TRGJ2. In germline, CDR1 is EGSNGY, CDR2 YDSYNSKV. This CDR3 comprises 13 residues. Trimming cost V 1 base and J 3 bases; bases outside gene matches: 3. CDR3 amino acids: CATWDGLYYKKLF. For the CDR3, the DNA is TGTGCCACCTGGGACGGTCTTTATTATAAGAAACTCTTT.